A single sample gave rise to the 7 T cell receptor beta chains below, sequenced in a study of graft-versus-host responses after intestinal transplantation. Produced via immunoSEQ multiplex PCR; TCRdb's table is partial and in-frame only. The table shows some 150,000 clones, with roughly 91% occurring only once. No antigen has been assigned to these receptors. Source: unstimulated CD4+ T cells sorted from spleen or lymph node cells, taken before intestinal transplant. The receptors here all came from a human donor who received an intestinal transplant.

V gene TRBV2 combines with J gene TRBJ1-1, with unresolved D. There are 12 residues in the CDR3. The V and J ends lost 6 bases and 4 bases respectively, with 9 bases between them. Germline loops: CDR1 SNHLY, CDR2 FYNNEI. Written as DNA, the CDR3 is TGTGCCAGCAGGGCTTTGGGCACTGAAGCTTTCTTT. Amino acids: CASRALGTEAFF.

The V call is TRBV2, the J call TRBJ2-5, with 10 bases lining up with TRBD2. The CDR3 runs 14 residues. J was trimmed by 2 bases and V by 6 bases; bases with no gene match: 3. Germline CDR1 SNHLY, CDR2 FYNNEI. This chain's CDR3 is CASRRLAGQETQYF. The CDR3 DNA sequence: TGTGCCAGCAGGAGACTAGCGGGTCAAGAGACCCAGTACTTC.

The CDR3 region is CASSITGDQPQHF. In nucleotides, the CDR3 is TGTGCCAGTAGTATAACAGGGGATCAGCCCCAGCATTTT. The chain couples TRBV19 to TRBJ1-5; 7 nucleotides align to TRBD1. Per germline, CDR1 LNHDA and CDR2 SQIVND (reference sequence). This CDR3 region has 13 residues. Unmatched junction bases numbered 0, after V lost 2 bases and J lost 5 bases.

J is TRBJ1-2 and V is TRBV6-4; tentatively, D is TRBD1 (5 bases). Trimming left V 9 bases short and J 2 bases short, with 7 bases between. This CDR3 has 11 residues. From germline, CDR1 is MRHNA and CDR2 SNTAGT. The CDR3 nucleotides read TGTGCCAGAGGGGAGAACTATGGCTACACCTTC. Translated: CARGENYGYTF.

A single count supports this clone. The chain employs TRBV7-3 and TRBJ2-7; the D gene is possibly TRBD1 (5 bases). V lost 3 bases to trimming and J lost 4 bases, with 10 bases between them. The CDR3 consists of 13 residues. Germline CDR1 is SGHTA and CDR2 is FQGTGA. As DNA, the CDR3 is TGTGCCAGCAGCTTGGGGCCCCTATACGAGCAGTACTTC. Translated: CASSLGPLYEQYF.

The chain combines TRBV27 with TRBJ1-2, with 9 bases fitting TRBD1. Germline loops: CDR1 MNHEY, CDR2 SMNVEV (reference sequence). The CDR3 is made up of 16 amino acids. Losses at the gene ends were 3 bases for V and 8 bases for J; bases not matched to a gene: 13. The CDR3: CASSFLNLGQGIGYTF. CDR3 bases: TGTGCCAGCAGTTTCCTCAACCTTGGACAGGGGATAGGCTACACCTTC.

This clone was seen once. The V call is TRBV5-4, the J call TRBJ1-1; D is perhaps TRBD1 (5 bases). V shed 4 bases and J shed 6 bases, with 13 bases lying between them. Germline CDR1 reads SGHNT; CDR2 reads YYREEE (reference sequence). The CDR3 totals 13 residues. The CDR3 DNA reads TGTGCCAGCAGCCTGACCCGGGGGGCTGAAGCTTTCTTT. Translation gives CASSLTRGAEAFF.